Listed below are T cell receptor beta chains from one sample, sequenced in a study of patients and donors after allogeneic stem cell transplantation. TCRdb fed the RT-PCR reads into MiXCR, producing one record per CDR3 protein. The sample holds around 160,000 distinct CDR3 sequences, roughly 31% seen once. The sequencing input was blood, either unsorted or a sorted T cell fraction (not recorded which). Receptors were obtained from a human donor who was either an allogeneic HSCT recipient or a stem cell or donor lymphocyte infusion donor (not recorded which). It is not recorded whose cells these are; they may come from a transplant donor. The CDR3 runs from the conserved cysteine through the conserved F or W. D genes are given only for firm matches. Only part of the rows carry a size: once, few, many, or a class if the clone is expanded.

DNA: TGTGCCAGCAGTCCTGGGACAGGGCTTAACTATGGCTACACCTTC
CDR3: CASSPGTGLNYGYTF
length: 15
J: TRBJ1-2
D: TRBD1
V: TRBV27
size: few

DNA: TGCGCCAGCAGCTTGACTAGCGGGTACGAGCAGTACTTC
CDR3: CASSLTSGYEQYF
length: 13
J: TRBJ2-7
D: TRBD2
V: TRBV5-1
size: .

DNA: TGTGCCAGCAGTTTACCGAATACTAGACTGACCTATGGCTACACCTTC
CDR3: CASSLPNTRLTYGYTF
length: 16
J: TRBJ1-2
D: .
V: TRBV12-3/TRBV12-4
size: few

DNA: TGTGCCAGCAGGCTGGGGACCAGCTCCTACGAGCAGTACTTC
CDR3: CASRLGTSSYEQYF
length: 14
J: TRBJ2-7
D: .
V: TRBV27
size: few

DNA: TGTGCCATCAGTGAGTCCGCTATTAATCAGCCCCAGCATTTT
CDR3: CAISESAINQPQHF
length: 14
J: TRBJ1-5
D: .
V: TRBV10-3
size: few

DNA: TGTGCCAGCTCACCGAGCGGTATTTTTGAGTACCAAGAGACCCAGTACTTC
CDR3: CASSPSGIFEYQETQYF
length: 17
J: TRBJ2-5
D: .
V: TRBV18
size: once

DNA: TGTGCCAGCAGCGTAGCAGGGGGGCCGCAGTATTTT
CDR3: CASSVAGGPQYF
length: 12
J: TRBJ2-3
D: .
V: TRBV9
size: .

DNA: TGCAGTGCTGGGACCTTCAGTTCAGATACGCAGTATTTT
CDR3: CSAGTFSSDTQYF
length: 13
J: TRBJ2-3
D: .
V: TRBV20-1
size: .

DNA: TGTGCCAGCAGCACGACAGTGGACTATGGCTACACCTTC
CDR3: CASSTTVDYGYTF
length: 13
J: TRBJ1-2
D: .
V: TRBV5-5
size: many

DNA: TGTGCCACCAGCAGAGACCTAGCGGGGTCTGGGGATACGCAGTATTTT
CDR3: CATSRDLAGSGDTQYF
length: 16
J: TRBJ2-3
D: TRBD2
V: TRBV15
size: .

DNA: TGTGCCAGCAGATTTAGCGGGAGCGGCACAGATACGCAGTATTTT
CDR3: CASRFSGSGTDTQYF
length: 15
J: TRBJ2-3
D: TRBD2
V: TRBV7-9
size: .

DNA: TGCAGCGTGACACAGGGCTCATCTGGAAACACCATATATTTT
CDR3: CSVTQGSSGNTIYF
length: 14
J: TRBJ1-3
D: .
V: TRBV29-1
size: many

DNA: TGTGCCATCAGTTTGTCGGGAGACGGGGAGACCCAGTACTTC
CDR3: CAISLSGDGETQYF
length: 14
J: TRBJ2-5
D: .
V: TRBV10-3
size: few

DNA: TGTGCCAGCAGCCACGGACAGGGGAACACTGAAGCTTTCTTT
CDR3: CASSHGQGNTEAFF
length: 14
J: TRBJ1-1
D: TRBD1
V: TRBV5-8
size: few

DNA: TGCAGTGCTGGGGGATGGGGACAGCCCCAGCATTTT
CDR3: CSAGGWGQPQHF
length: 12
J: TRBJ1-5
D: .
V: TRBV20-1
size: .

DNA: TGCAGTGCTAGGGACAGTAATGAAAAACTGTTTTTT
CDR3: CSARDSNEKLFF
length: 12
J: TRBJ1-4
D: .
V: TRBV20-1
size: .

DNA: TGCGCCAGCAAACTAACGAACACCGGGGAGCTGTTTTTT
CDR3: CASKLTNTGELFF
length: 13
J: TRBJ2-2
D: .
V: TRBV5-1
size: .

DNA: TGCAGTGCTAGGGGACAGGGGAATTCACCCCTCCACTTT
CDR3: CSARGQGNSPLHF
length: 13
J: TRBJ1-6
D: TRBD1
V: TRBV20-1
size: many

DNA: TGTGCCAGCAGTTACTCGAACGTAGCCAAAAACATTCAGTACTTC
CDR3: CASSYSNVAKNIQYF
length: 15
J: TRBJ2-4
D: .
V: TRBV6-5
size: .

DNA: TGTGCCAGCAGTCGGACTAGCCCCAGGGGGACCCAGTACTTC
CDR3: CASSRTSPRGTQYF
length: 14
J: TRBJ2-5
D: TRBD2
V: TRBV12-3/TRBV12-4
size: few

DNA: TGTGCCAGCAGTGAATTTCGGTTAGGGGGGACGCAGTATTTT
CDR3: CASSEFRLGGTQYF
length: 14
J: TRBJ2-3
D: .
V: TRBV25-1
size: .

DNA: TGTGCCAGCAGCCAAGCGGGGACACTCTACGAGCAGTACTTC
CDR3: CASSQAGTLYEQYF
length: 14
J: TRBJ2-7
D: .
V: TRBV14
size: few

DNA: TGTGCCAGCAGTTTACGGGAGGCGTATGGCTACACCTTC
CDR3: CASSLREAYGYTF
length: 13
J: TRBJ1-2
D: .
V: TRBV12-3/TRBV12-4
size: few

DNA: TGCGCCAGCAGCTTGGCCTTGGGGACAGGGAGTGAGCAGTACTTC
CDR3: CASSLALGTGSEQYF
length: 15
J: TRBJ2-7
D: TRBD1
V: TRBV5-1
size: .

DNA: TGTGCCAGCAGCTTAATGGGGGGGGTGGACACTGAAGCTTTCTTC
CDR3: CASSLMGGVDTEAFF
length: 15
J: TRBJ1-1
D: .
V: TRBV7-8
size: .

DNA: TGTGCCAGTAACGGACAGGGAGGGAATGAGCAGTTCTTC
CDR3: CASNGQGGNEQFF
length: 13
J: TRBJ2-1
D: .
V: TRBV19
size: .

DNA: TGTGCCAGCAGTTTAGACGATATTCGGTTCAGGGGGTACGAGCAGTACTTC
CDR3: CASSLDDIRFRGYEQYF
length: 17
J: TRBJ2-7
D: TRBD1
V: TRBV12-3/TRBV12-4
size: .